These T cell receptor beta chains were read from a single sample in a study of identical twins. TCRdb used MiXCR to reprocess the 5' RACE reads, holding one entry per CDR3 protein. The table has roughly 350,000 distinct CDR3 sequences, approximately 8.8% seen once. Sequenced sample: naive T cells sorted from blood. The receptors derive from a woman aged 45-60 years in good health. CDR3s include the opening cysteine and the closing phenylalanine or tryptophan. A D gene is named only where the DNA matches it firmly. Where a row states a size, it is once, few, many or the class of an expanded clone; other rows omit it.

length: 15; V: TRBV12-3/TRBV12-4; size: .; D: .; J: TRBJ2-5; CDR3: CASREEITSQETQYF; DNA: TGTGCCAGCAGAGAAGAGATCACGTCCCAAGAGACCCAGTACTTC
length: 13; V: TRBV2; size: few; D: TRBD1; J: TRBJ2-7; CDR3: CASLPGTVFEQYF; DNA: TGTGCCAGCCTCCCCGGGACAGTTTTCGAGCAGTACTTC
length: 16; V: TRBV12-3/TRBV12-4; size: few; D: TRBD2; J: TRBJ2-5; CDR3: CASSLYPSGSKETQYF; DNA: TGTGCCAGCAGTTTATACCCTAGCGGGAGCAAGGAGACCCAGTACTTC
length: 15; V: TRBV27; size: .; D: TRBD1; J: TRBJ2-5; CDR3: CASSPDRGNWGTQYF; DNA: TGTGCCAGCAGTCCTGACAGGGGGAATTGGGGGACCCAGTACTTC
length: 14; V: TRBV7-3; size: .; D: .; J: TRBJ2-3; CDR3: CASSREYSTDTQYF; DNA: TGTGCCAGCAGCCGGGAGTATAGCACAGATACGCAGTATTTT
length: 15; V: TRBV12-3/TRBV12-4; size: .; D: TRBD2; J: TRBJ2-7; CDR3: CASSSGLAGRYEQYF; DNA: TGTGCCAGCAGCTCGGGACTAGCGGGAAGGTACGAGCAGTACTTC
length: 16; V: TRBV6-5; size: .; D: .; J: TRBJ1-6; CDR3: CASSPTGSSYNSPLHF; DNA: TGTGCCAGCAGTCCAACAGGGTCTTCCTATAATTCACCCCTCCACTTT
length: 13; V: TRBV6-5; size: many; D: .; J: TRBJ2-1; CDR3: CATSEGGSFQQFF; DNA: TGTGCCACTTCTGAGGGGGGGAGCTTCCAGCAGTTCTTC
length: 17; V: TRBV20-1; size: .; D: .; J: TRBJ2-5; CDR3: CSARGTITTTLGETQYF; DNA: TGCAGTGCTAGAGGGACCATCACGACCACCCTGGGGGAGACCCAGTACTTC
length: 15; V: TRBV5-6; size: many; D: .; J: TRBJ2-2; CDR3: CASSSQIANTGELFF; DNA: TGTGCCAGCAGCTCTCAGATCGCGAACACCGGGGAGCTGTTTTTT
length: 14; V: TRBV5-1; size: .; D: .; J: TRBJ1-1; CDR3: CASSLGVRNTEAFF; DNA: TGCGCCAGCAGCTTGGGTGTCAGGAACACTGAAGCTTTCTTT
length: 14; V: TRBV5-1; size: many; D: .; J: TRBJ2-1; CDR3: CASSVLGLYNEQFF; DNA: TGCGCCAGCAGCGTCCTGGGGTTGTACAATGAGCAGTTCTTC
length: 16; V: TRBV4-1; size: .; D: .; J: TRBJ1-1; CDR3: CASSQEEDRPGAEAFF; DNA: TGCGCCAGCAGCCAAGAAGAGGATCGCCCGGGGGCTGAAGCTTTCTTT
length: 13; V: TRBV12-5; size: .; D: .; J: TRBJ2-2; CDR3: CASGLVLPGELFF; DNA: TGTGCTAGTGGTTTGGTACTCCCGGGGGAGCTGTTTTTT
length: 14; V: TRBV5-1; size: .; D: TRBD2; J: TRBJ2-7; CDR3: CASSDFGRAREQYF; DNA: TGCGCCAGCAGTGATTTCGGGAGGGCCAGGGAGCAGTACTTC
length: 13; V: TRBV24-1; size: few; D: .; J: TRBJ1-2; CDR3: CATSDAGTRGYTF; DNA: TGTGCCACCAGTGATGCGGGTACGAGGGGCTACACCTTC
length: 14; V: TRBV6-5; size: .; D: .; J: TRBJ1-1; CDR3: CASSYFGQSNKAFF; DNA: TGTGCCAGCAGTTACTTCGGACAGAGTAACAAAGCTTTCTTT
length: 15; V: TRBV20-1; size: many; D: .; J: TRBJ2-1; CDR3: CSAGFLRSSYNEQFF; DNA: TGCAGTGCTGGGTTCCTCCGAAGCTCCTACAATGAGCAGTTCTTC
length: 13; V: TRBV12-3/TRBV12-4; size: few; D: .; J: TRBJ2-5; CDR3: CASSLFEAETQYF; DNA: TGTGCCAGCAGTTTATTCGAGGCAGAGACCCAGTACTTC
length: 15; V: TRBV20-1; size: many; D: .; J: TRBJ2-4; CDR3: CSARDVLAGRYIQYF; DNA: TGCAGTGCTAGAGATGTTCTGGCAGGGCGGTACATTCAGTACTTC
length: 17; V: TRBV12-3/TRBV12-4; size: many; D: TRBD2; J: TRBJ2-1; CDR3: CASSPTSPGTSGDEQFF; DNA: TGTGCCAGCAGTCCCACCTCCCCCGGGACTAGCGGGGATGAGCAGTTCTTC
length: 13; V: TRBV5-4; size: few; D: .; J: TRBJ1-1; CDR3: CASSFVWATEAFF; DNA: TGTGCCAGCAGCTTTGTGTGGGCTACTGAAGCTTTCTTT
length: 13; V: TRBV5-1; size: few; D: .; J: TRBJ1-4; CDR3: CASSPGGGEKLFF; DNA: TGCGCCAGCAGCCCTGGTGGTGGAGAAAAACTGTTTTTT
length: 16; V: TRBV7-9; size: few; D: .; J: TRBJ2-5; CDR3: CASSLVRQISRGTQYF; DNA: TGTGCCAGCAGCTTAGTGCGCCAGATCTCCCGGGGGACCCAGTACTTC
length: 13; V: TRBV12-3/TRBV12-4; size: many; D: .; J: TRBJ2-7; CDR3: CASNLQRTGEQYF; DNA: TGTGCCAGCAACCTCCAACGGACGGGAGAGCAGTACTTC
length: 13; V: TRBV6-5; size: .; D: .; J: TRBJ2-3; CDR3: CASSRSDVHTQYF; DNA: TGTGCCAGCAGCCGGTCGGATGTGCATACGCAGTATTTT
length: 19; V: TRBV24-1; size: few; D: TRBD2; J: TRBJ2-1; CDR3: CATSQMVAGGGWSHNEQFF; DNA: TGTGCCACCAGTCAGATGGTAGCGGGAGGGGGGTGGTCCCACAATGAGCAGTTCTTC
length: 11; V: TRBV15; size: .; D: .; J: TRBJ2-1; CDR3: CATGSYNEQFF; DNA: TGTGCCACCGGGTCCTACAATGAGCAGTTCTTC
length: 13; V: TRBV7-9; size: few; D: TRBD2; J: TRBJ2-1; CDR3: CANGRDKHNEQFF; DNA: TGTGCCAACGGGAGGGACAAACACAATGAGCAGTTCTTC
length: 15; V: TRBV18; size: .; D: TRBD2; J: TRBJ2-1; CDR3: CASSPVASGRGEQFF; DNA: TGTGCCAGCTCACCAGTTGCTAGCGGGAGGGGTGAGCAGTTCTTC
length: 16; V: TRBV5-1; size: many; D: TRBD2; J: TRBJ2-1; CDR3: CASRVTAGGPYNEQFF; DNA: TGCGCCAGCAGAGTGACAGCGGGAGGGCCCTACAATGAGCAGTTCTTC
length: 14; V: TRBV24-1; size: .; D: TRBD1; J: TRBJ2-7; CDR3: CATSDARQGHEQYF; DNA: TGTGCCACCAGTGATGCCCGACAGGGCCACGAGCAGTACTTC
length: 18; V: TRBV6-2/TRBV6-3; size: .; D: TRBD2; J: TRBJ2-7; CDR3: CASSYSPRLAGPRYEQYF; DNA: TGTGCCAGCAGTTACTCCCCCCGGCTAGCGGGCCCCCGCTACGAGCAGTACTTC
length: 15; V: TRBV2; size: .; D: .; J: TRBJ1-1; CDR3: CASSEVGGRNTEAFF; DNA: TGTGCCAGCAGTGAAGTGGGGGGAAGGAACACTGAAGCTTTCTTT
length: 12; V: TRBV9; size: .; D: .; J: TRBJ2-1; CDR3: CASSVEDNEQFF; DNA: TGTGCCAGCAGCGTAGAAGACAATGAGCAGTTCTTC
length: 16; V: TRBV7-9; size: .; D: .; J: TRBJ2-3; CDR3: CASSFRISRSTDTQYF; DNA: TGTGCCAGCAGCTTTCGAATTAGCCGAAGCACAGATACGCAGTATTTT
length: 16; V: TRBV5-1; size: .; D: TRBD1; J: TRBJ2-7; CDR3: CASSSRWDRGAYEQYF; DNA: TGCGCCAGCAGCTCCCGGTGGGACAGGGGAGCCTACGAGCAGTACTTC
length: 15; V: TRBV12-3/TRBV12-4; size: many; D: .; J: TRBJ2-3; CDR3: CASSLDRAPKDTQYF; DNA: TGTGCCAGCAGTTTAGACAGGGCCCCAAAAGATACGCAGTATTTT
length: 16; V: TRBV24-1; size: many; D: .; J: TRBJ2-3; CDR3: CATSHSETPGGDTQYF; DNA: TGTGCCACCAGCCATTCCGAGACCCCTGGTGGAGATACGCAGTATTTT
length: 13; V: TRBV6-5; size: many; D: .; J: TRBJ2-1; CDR3: CASSYDAVNEQFF; DNA: TGTGCCAGCAGTTATGATGCGGTAAATGAGCAGTTCTTC
length: 14; V: TRBV12-3/TRBV12-4; size: few; D: TRBD1; J: TRBJ1-1; CDR3: CASNAGTGSIGAFF; DNA: TGTGCCAGCAATGCCGGGACAGGGTCTATCGGGGCTTTCTTT
length: 14; V: TRBV5-6; size: .; D: .; J: TRBJ1-1; CDR3: CASSPGGGNTEAFF; DNA: TGTGCCAGCAGCCCGGGGGGCGGGAACACTGAAGCTTTCTTT
length: 15; V: TRBV18; size: .; D: .; J: TRBJ2-3; CDR3: CASSPPAEVADTQYF; DNA: TGTGCCAGCTCACCACCGGCCGAAGTAGCAGATACGCAGTATTTT
length: 16; V: TRBV7-8; size: .; D: TRBD2; J: TRBJ2-2; CDR3: CASSLLLAGGTGELFF; DNA: TGTGCCAGCAGCTTATTACTAGCGGGAGGAACCGGGGAGCTGTTTTTT
length: 18; V: TRBV5-1; size: few; D: .; J: TRBJ2-2; CDR3: CASSLFGRASANNGELFF; DNA: TGCGCCAGCAGCTTGTTTGGACGGGCGTCCGCGAACAACGGGGAGCTGTTTTTT
length: 13; V: TRBV19; size: .; D: .; J: TRBJ2-1; CDR3: CASSIGTNNEQFF; DNA: TGTGCCAGTAGTATTGGTACGAACAATGAGCAGTTCTTC
length: 14; V: TRBV29-1; size: .; D: TRBD2; J: TRBJ2-1; CDR3: CSLLSAGVDNEQFF; DNA: TGCAGCTTGCTTTCGGCGGGGGTCGACAATGAGCAGTTCTTC
length: 16; V: TRBV4-2; size: .; D: .; J: TRBJ2-1; CDR3: CASSQETGRSYNEQFF; DNA: TGTGCCAGCAGCCAAGAAACGGGAAGGTCCTACAATGAGCAGTTCTTC